This T cell receptor (beta chain) was sequenced for a study of OX40 agonist ivuxolimab in advanced cancers. Only in-frame clones appear in the TCRdb table, and some are missing; sequencing was by immunoSEQ multiplex PCR. The data contain approximately 19,000 clones, 90% of them singletons. The study, taken as a whole, reports: Certain nonresponding patients likewise had low normalized T-cell clonal expansion. There was clonal expansion of CD4+ and CD8+ blood T cells by week 6 at 0.1 to 3.0 mg/kg.

The CDR3 is made up of 15 amino acids. Germline loops: CDR1 KGHSH, CDR2 LQKENI. V was trimmed by 1 base and J by 0 bases, leaving 10 bases between them. On this clone: The antigen is unknown.

V gene TRBV18 combines with J gene TRBJ2-7; no clear D gene. The source material was CD4+ or CD8+ T cells sorted from blood, sampled in a trial of the OX40 agonist ivuxolimab. The TCR sequence derives from an adult with an advanced solid tumor such as melanoma, head and neck, liver or kidney cancer. The CDR3 is CASSPQVLNSYEQYF. CDR3 in DNA: TGTGCCAGCTCACCACAGGTCCTCAACTCCTACGAGCAGTACTTC.